This passage covers 26 T cell receptor beta chains from one sample sequenced in a study of blood T cells in healthy people across ages. Sample-barcoded 5' priming and a J-beta primer mix drove a second PCR of about 6 to 11 cycles. MiXCR was run by TCRdb on the 5' RACE reads, yielding one entry per CDR3 protein. The sample holds fewer than 2,000,000 distinct CDR3 sequences, about 39% seen once. Sequenced: blood. The receptors were gathered from a human donor in good health.

The chain combines TRBV12-3 or TRBV12-4 with TRBJ2-5; perhaps TRBD1 as D (6 bases). Trimming pared 3 bases from V and 11 bases from J, leaving 16 bases between. The CDR3 totals 13 residues. CDR3 loop: CASSFNRDGEQYF. CDR3 coding DNA: TGTGCCAGCAGTTTCAACAGGGATGGAGAGCAGTACTTC.

V usage is TRBV9 and J usage is TRBJ2-3; weak D call: TRBD2 (5 bases). The CDR3 is made up of 15 amino acids. From germline, CDR1 is SGDLS and CDR2 YYNGEE. V lost 4 bases and J lost 5, with 17 bases in between. The chain's CDR3 is CASSFDEGNLDTQYF. The CDR3 DNA reads as TGTGCCAGCAGCTTCGATGAGGGTAATTTAGATACGCAGTATTTT.

The chain uses TRBV6-5 and TRBJ2-1; 11 bases are shared with TRBD2. V shed 4 bases, J shed 8 bases, and the junction held 16 bases outside the gene matches. The CDR3 spans 18 residues. Germline V gene lookup returns CDR1 MNHEY and CDR2 SVGAGI. This CDR3 reads CASSFSGGGTPRRYEQFF. In nucleotides, the CDR3 is TGTGCCAGCAGTTTTAGCGGGGGGGGTACCCCTCGTAGGTATGAGCAGTTCTTC.

This clonotype has more than one count but fewer than ten. The chain has TRBV28 and TRBJ2-3, with TRBD2 matching over 7 bases. With V trimmed by 7 bases and J by 1 base, 5 bases remained unmatched. This CDR3 has 14 residues. Germline assignment: CDR1 MDHEN and CDR2 SYDVKM. CDR3 loop: CASNRLARTDTQYF. The DNA for the CDR3 is TGTGCCAGCAACAGACTAGCACGCACAGATACGCAGTATTTT.

This clonotype was counted a single time. At one of its ends the junction is not consistent with the germline gene, which may arise from a read error. The rearrangement uses TRBV19 and TRBJ2-4; TRBD1 might be the D (5 bases). TRBJ2-7 explains the end of the DNA better; the J call may be wrong. This CDR3 is 13 amino acids long. Germline loops: CDR1 LNHDA, CDR2 SQIVND (reference sequence). For the CDR3, the DNA is TGTGCCAGGAGTAAAGACAGATTCAACGAGCAGTACTTC. Its protein product is CARSKDRFNEQYF.

V and J are TRBV12-3 or TRBV12-4 and TRBJ1-3, with TRBD1 matching 9 bases. This CDR3 region has 14 residues. The J segment lost 5 bases and the V segment lost 6 bases, leaving 5 bases of the junction unmatched. The CDR3 reads CASSLGTGRNTIYF. The CDR3 DNA reads as TGTGCCAGCAGCCTCGGGACAGGGAGAAACACCATATATTTT.

This chain links TRBV7-2 with TRBJ1-2; tentative D call: TRBD1 (5 bases). Trimming removed 1 base from V and 7 bases from J, with 19 bases in between. The CDR3 contains 16 residues. Germline CDR1 is SGHTA and CDR2 is FQGNSA. CDR3 nucleotide sequence: TGTGCCAGCAGCTTAGGGCTGGTGGCAGGGTATCTTGGCTACACCTTC. Its translation is CASSLGLVAGYLGYTF. Full variable domain (outside the CDR3, taken from reference TRBV7-2 and TRBJ1-2): GAGVSQSPSNKVTEKGKDVELRCDPISGHTALYWYRQSLGQGLEFLIYFQGNSAPDKSGLPSDRFSAERTGGSVSTLTIQRTQQEDSAVYLCASSLGLVAGYLGYTFGSGTRLTVV.

J is TRBJ1-2 and V is TRBV29-1, with 11 bases identical to TRBD1. Germline loops: CDR1 SQVTM, CDR2 ANQGSEA. J lost 6 bases, V lost 6 bases, and 3 bases had no gene match. This CDR3 contains 12 residues. CDR3 nucleotide sequence: TGCAGCGTCCGGACAGGGGGCGATGGCTACACCTTC. Translating gives CSVRTGGDGYTF.

This clonotype showed up just a few times. This chain connects TRBV3-1 to TRBJ1-2; D is unresolved. The germline V and J ends were trimmed by 5 bases and 7 bases, with 11 bases remaining between them. CDR3 length equals 12 residues. The germline CDR1 and CDR2 sequences are LGHDT and YNNKEL (reference sequence). The CDR3 DNA follows: TGTGCCAGCAGCTCGGACGTCTCTGGCTACACCTTC. Protein product: CASSSDVSGYTF.

This clonotype was seen a few times. CDR3 DNA sequence: TGTGCCACCAGCGGAGTAGCGGGGGGGCACACAGATACGCAGTATTTT. Translating gives CATSGVAGGHTDTQYF. The chain joins TRBV15 to TRBJ2-3; TRBD2 matches 11 bases. The ends lost 5 bases at V and 2 bases at J; junction bases unmatched: 6. Germline assignment: CDR1 LNHNV and CDR2 YYDKDF (reference sequence). The CDR3 contains 16 residues.

The sample holds a few counts of this clonotype. The rearrangement joins TRBV6-6 to TRBJ2-5; TRBD1 is a possible D gene (6 bases). Between the trimmed V and J ends, which lost 0 bases and 5 bases, there was a span of 13 bases. The CDR3 loop spans 15 amino acids. Looked up from germline, CDR1 is MNHNY and CDR2 is SVGAGI (reference sequence). The CDR3 region is CASSYSNGGVETQYF. The CDR3 DNA follows: TGTGCCAGCAGTTACTCGAATGGGGGCGTGGAGACCCAGTACTTC.

On this clonotype: A read error may produce the germline difference seen at one junction end. V usage is TRBV5-1 and J usage is TRBJ1-4, with D tentatively TRBD1 (6 bases). Germline CDR1 is SGHRS and CDR2 is YFSETQ. CDR3 length equals 16 residues. The CDR3 sequence is CAGSPWRGGTNEKLFF. In DNA form, the CDR3 reads TGCGCCGGCAGCCCGTGGAGGGGGGGAACTAATGAAAAACTGTTTTTT.

This rearrangement joins TRBV29-1 to TRBJ1-1; D ambiguous. V was trimmed by 4 bases and J by 6 bases, leaving 18 bases between them. Germline V CDR1 and CDR2: SQVTM, ANQGSEA. The CDR3 contains 14 residues. The CDR3 region has the DNA TGCAGCGTTGGCGTTCGGGGTACACAATCTGAAGCTTTCTTT. It translates to CSVGVRGTQSEAFF.

This clonotype came up many times. This sequence joins TRBV6-1 and TRBJ2-4; D unresolved. The CDR3 has 12 amino acids. Germline CDR1 MNHNS, CDR2 SASEGT. The V end lost 7 bases, the J end lost 7 bases, and 11 bases lay between the germline ends. This CDR3 reads CASKASRNIQYF. In nucleotides, the CDR3 is TGTGCCAGCAAAGCGTCAAGGAACATTCAGTACTTC.

This clonotype was seen only a few times. This sequence joins TRBV13 and TRBJ1-4; the D gene is possibly TRBD1 (5 bases). Trimming stripped 4 bases from V and 8 bases from J, with 20 bases between. The CDR3 sequence is 16 residues long. CDR1 and CDR2 from the germline V gene are PRHDT and FYEKMQ (reference sequence). CDR3 in DNA: TGTGCCAGCAGCTCGGGCTTCAGGGACCGGGGGGAAAAACTGTTTTTT. Its protein is CASSSGFRDRGEKLFF.

This clonotype was seen repeatedly, ten times or more. V is TRBV9 and J is TRBJ2-3; D is ambiguous. V lost 4 bases and J lost 3, with 12 bases in between. The CDR3 has 14 residues. Germline-derived CDR1 and CDR2 are SGDLS and YYNGEE. CDR3 DNA sequence: TGTGCCAGCAGCCCTATATGGGGTACAGATACGCAGTATTTT. This sequence encodes CASSPIWGTDTQYF.

The chain couples TRBV5-1 to TRBJ2-1; 12 nucleotides match TRBD1. The CDR3 covers 14 residues. Trimming removed 0 bases from V and 14 bases from J; junction bases left unmatched: 6. The germline CDR1 and CDR2 sequences are SGHRS and YFSETQ. The CDR3 sequence: CASSLEGTGGSKFF. CDR3 nucleotides: TGCGCCAGCAGCTTGGAGGGGACAGGGGGCTCTAAGTTCTTC.

This clonotype was recorded once. V gene TRBV7-9 combines with J gene TRBJ2-7; 7 positions agree with TRBD1. Trimming at V came to 5 bases and at J to 0 bases, leaving 10 bases not matched to a gene. This CDR3 is built from 16 residues. Germline lookup yields CDR1 SEHNR and CDR2 FQNEAQ (reference sequence). This CDR3 is CASSAYSGTASYEQYF. CDR3 sequence (DNA): TGTGCCAGCAGCGCCTATTCCGGGACAGCCTCCTACGAGCAGTACTTC.

Many counts were recorded for this clonotype. The chain couples TRBV6-1 to TRBJ1-2, with no clear D. V lost 6 bases, J lost 5 bases, and 7 bases lay in between. Germline CDR1 is MNHNS and CDR2 is SASEGT. The CDR3 consists of 11 residues. The CDR3 DNA sequence: TGTGCCAGCAGATGGGCTTATGGCTACACCTTC. It translates to CASRWAYGYTF.

The rearrangement links TRBV11-3 to TRBJ2-5; D possibly corresponds to TRBD2 (6 bases). The CDR3 has 15 amino acids. Germline CDR1 is SGHNT and CDR2 is YENEEA. With 2 bases removed from V and 1 base from J, the gap between germline ends came to 11 bases. CDR3 sequence (DNA): TGTGCCAGCAGCTTATCGCGGGGAGCCCAAGAGACCCAGTACTTC. This gives the protein CASSLSRGAQETQYF.

Comment on this clonotype: This may stem from a read error, because a much larger clone lies one nucleotide away. This sequence joins TRBV10-3 and TRBJ2-1, with TRBD2 matching over 16 bases. The CDR3 runs 19 residues. Germline V lookup: CDR1 ENHRY, CDR2 SYGVKD. The J segment lost 13 bases and the V segment lost 4 bases, leaving 19 bases of the junction unmatched. CDR3 sequence: CAISGSPGLAGGFKNIQFF. In DNA, the CDR3 is TGTGCCATCAGTGGCAGTCCGGGACTAGCGGGGGGGTTCAAAAACATTCAGTTCTTC.

The genes are TRBV6-5 and TRBJ2-7; D might be TRBD1 or TRBD2, each matching 5 bases. The V gene lost 0 bases and the J gene lost 3 bases, with 12 bases spanning the gap. Looked up from germline, CDR1 is MNHEY and CDR2 is SVGAGI. The CDR3 is made up of 15 amino acids. As DNA, the CDR3 is TGTGCCAGCAGTTACTCGAGGGGCGCTGACTACGAGCAGTACTTC. Translated: CASSYSRGADYEQYF.

This clonotype was counted between two and nine times. J is TRBJ1-1 and V is TRBV6-5; possibly TRBD1 for D (5 bases). CDR1 and CDR2 from the germline V gene are MNHEY and SVGAGI. The CDR3 runs to 12 residues. V lost 2 bases, J lost 8 bases, and 9 bases lay in between. CDR3 loop: CASSYGTREAFF. In DNA, the CDR3 is TGTGCCAGCAGTTACGGGACCCGCGAAGCTTTCTTT.

J is TRBJ2-3 and V is TRBV12-3 or TRBV12-4; TRBD1 matches 8 bases. Trimming took 8 bases from V and 1 from J; bases not matched to a gene: 11. The CDR3 runs 16 residues. CDR3 protein: CASLQTLTGGTDTQYF. In DNA form, the CDR3 reads TGTGCCAGCTTACAGACTCTGACAGGGGGCACAGATACGCAGTATTTT.

This chain joins TRBV2 and TRBJ2-5; no clear D gene. In germline, CDR1 is SNHLY, CDR2 FYNNEI. V lost 1 base, J lost 1 base, and 16 bases lay in between. This CDR3 comprises 17 residues. The CDR3 DNA sequence: TGTGCCAGCAGTGAAGAGTCCGGGCAGTGGGTCCAAGAGACCCAGTACTTC. Protein: CASSEESGQWVQETQYF. Complete variable domain (other parts from reference TRBV2 and TRBJ2-5): EPEVTQTPSHQVTQMGQEVILRCVPISNHLYFYWYRQILGQKVEFLVSFYNNEISEKSEIFDDQFSVERPDGSNFTLKIRSTKLEDSAMYFCASSEESGQWVQETQYFGPGTRLLVL.

This rearrangement joins TRBV12-3 or TRBV12-4 to TRBJ1-6; perhaps TRBD1 as D (5 bases). The CDR3 is 15 residues long. V lost 2 bases and J lost 5, with 10 bases in between. CDR3 protein: CASSLHRSHNSPLHF. The CDR3 DNA sequence: TGTGCCAGCAGTTTACACAGGTCCCATAATTCACCCCTCCACTTT.